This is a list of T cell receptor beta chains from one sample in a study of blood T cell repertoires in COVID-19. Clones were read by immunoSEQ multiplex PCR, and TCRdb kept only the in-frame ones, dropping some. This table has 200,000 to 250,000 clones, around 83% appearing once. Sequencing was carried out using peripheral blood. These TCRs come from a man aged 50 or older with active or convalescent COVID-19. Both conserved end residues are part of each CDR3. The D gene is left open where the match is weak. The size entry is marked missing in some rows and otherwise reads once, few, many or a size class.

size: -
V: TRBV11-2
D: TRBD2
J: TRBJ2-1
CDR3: CASSSKRGDYNEQFF
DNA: TGTGCCAGCAGCTCAAAGCGGGGGGATTACAATGAGCAGTTCTTC

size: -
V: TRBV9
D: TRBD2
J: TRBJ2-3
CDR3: CASSVEGSGSTDTQYF
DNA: TGTGCCAGCAGCGTAGAGGGTAGCGGGAGTACAGATACGCAGTATTTT

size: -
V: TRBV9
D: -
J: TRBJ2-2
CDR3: CASSPRTGYTGELFF
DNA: TGTGCCAGCAGCCCCCGCACAGGGTACACCGGGGAGCTGTTTTTT

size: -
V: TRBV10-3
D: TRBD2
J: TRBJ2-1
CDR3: CAISVASGGTSSYNEQFF
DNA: TGTGCCATCAGTGTGGCTAGCGGGGGGACTAGCTCCTACAATGAGCAGTTCTTC

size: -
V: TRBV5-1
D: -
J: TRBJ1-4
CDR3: CASSLGGSGEKLFF
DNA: TGCGCCAGCAGCTTGGGAGGCTCCGGCGAAAAACTGTTTTTT

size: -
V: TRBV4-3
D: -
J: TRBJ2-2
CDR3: CASSQRPTSSANTGELFF
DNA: TGCGCCAGCAGCCAACGCCCGACTAGTTCCGCGAACACCGGGGAGCTGTTTTTT

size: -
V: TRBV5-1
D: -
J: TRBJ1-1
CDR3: CASSPKLTDEAFF
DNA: TGCGCCAGCAGCCCAAAATTAACAGATGAAGCTTTCTTT

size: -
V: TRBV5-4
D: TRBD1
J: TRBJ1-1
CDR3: CASSLSALRGTGDLFVGAFF
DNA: TGTGCCAGCAGCTTGTCGGCCCTCCGCGGGACAGGGGATTTGTTTGTGGGGGCTTTCTTT

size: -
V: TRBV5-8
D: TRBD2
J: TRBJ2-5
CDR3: CASTSGLAGGQETQYF
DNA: TGTGCCAGCACCTCGGGACTAGCGGGGGGACAAGAGACCCAGTACTTC

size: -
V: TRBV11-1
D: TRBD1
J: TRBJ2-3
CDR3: CASSLPGTGTDTQYF
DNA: TGTGCCAGCAGCTTACCCGGGACAGGGACAGATACGCAGTATTTT

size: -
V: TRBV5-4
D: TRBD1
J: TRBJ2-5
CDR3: CASSHRGGTGGSGETQYF
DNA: TGTGCCAGCAGTCACCGCGGTGGGACAGGGGGCTCGGGGGAGACCCAGTACTTC

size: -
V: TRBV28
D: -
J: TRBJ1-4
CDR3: CASLSQTPINEKLFF
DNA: TGTGCCAGCCTATCACAGACACCGATTAATGAAAAACTGTTTTTT

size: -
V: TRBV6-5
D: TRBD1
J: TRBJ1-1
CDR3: CASQMEGPGGTEAFF
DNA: TGTGCCAGCCAAATGGAGGGCCCAGGGGGCACTGAAGCTTTCTTT

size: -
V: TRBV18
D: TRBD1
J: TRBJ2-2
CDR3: CASSPPGQGNTGELFF
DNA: TGTGCCAGCTCACCCCCGGGACAGGGGAACACCGGGGAGCTGTTTTTT

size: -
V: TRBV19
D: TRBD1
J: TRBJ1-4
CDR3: CASSIGDSLFTTNEKLFF
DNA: TGTGCCAGTAGTATTGGGGACAGCCTATTTACAACTAATGAAAAACTGTTTTTT

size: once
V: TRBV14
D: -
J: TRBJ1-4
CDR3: CASSQQGPGVGEKLFF
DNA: TGTGCCAGCAGCCAACAAGGGCCAGGGGTGGGTGAAAAACTGTTTTTT

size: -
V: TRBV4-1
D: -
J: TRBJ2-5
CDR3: CASSPGIQETQYF
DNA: TGCGCCAGCAGCCCGGGAATCCAAGAGACCCAGTACTTC

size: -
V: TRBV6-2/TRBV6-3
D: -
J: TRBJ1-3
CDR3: CASSYWAEYF
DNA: TGTGCCAGCAGTTACTGGGCTGAATATTTT

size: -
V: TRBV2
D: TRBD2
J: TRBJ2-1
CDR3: CASRASGTRNEQFF
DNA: TGTGCCAGCAGAGCCTCCGGGACTAGGAATGAGCAGTTCTTC

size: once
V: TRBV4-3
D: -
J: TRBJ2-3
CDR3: CASSHRDWRTDTQYF
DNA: TGCGCCAGCAGCCACCGGGACTGGAGGACAGATACGCAGTATTTT

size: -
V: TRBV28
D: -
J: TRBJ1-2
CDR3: CASRRSTGFLYGYTF
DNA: TGTGCCAGCAGACGAAGCACAGGATTTCTCTATGGCTACACCTTC

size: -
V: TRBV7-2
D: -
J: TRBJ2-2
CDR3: CASSLGPRGVPGELFF
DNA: TGTGCCAGCAGCTTAGGACCTAGGGGCGTGCCCGGGGAGCTGTTTTTT

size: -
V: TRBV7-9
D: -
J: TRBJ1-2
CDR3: CASSLEQNYGYTF
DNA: TGTGCCAGCAGCTTAGAACAGAACTATGGCTACACCTTC

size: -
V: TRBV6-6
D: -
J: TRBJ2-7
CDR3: CASSDSYSYEQYF
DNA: TGTGCCAGCAGCGACAGCTATTCCTACGAGCAGTACTTC

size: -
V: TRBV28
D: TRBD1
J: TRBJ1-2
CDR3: CASYARDRGYYGYTF
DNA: TGTGCCAGTTACGCTAGGGACAGGGGATACTATGGCTACACCTTC

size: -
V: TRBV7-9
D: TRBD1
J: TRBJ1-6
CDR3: CASSLRGRGSPLHF
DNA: TGTGCCAGCAGCCTCAGGGGGCGAGGGTCACCCCTCCACTTT

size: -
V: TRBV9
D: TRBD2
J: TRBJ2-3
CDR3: CASSVVAGGGGADTQYF
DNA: TGTGCCAGCAGCGTAGTAGCGGGGGGCGGCGGCGCAGATACGCAGTATTTT

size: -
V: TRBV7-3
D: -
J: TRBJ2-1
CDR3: CASSSTGSLAYNEQFF
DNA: TGTGCCAGCAGCTCTACAGGGAGTCTCGCCTACAATGAGCAGTTCTTC

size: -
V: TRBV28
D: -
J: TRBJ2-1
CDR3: CASSPISYNEQFF
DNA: TGTGCCAGCAGTCCCATCTCCTACAATGAGCAGTTCTTC

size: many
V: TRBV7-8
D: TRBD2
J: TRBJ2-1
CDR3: CASSSLGGSIYEQFF
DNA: TGTGCCAGCAGCTCCCTTGGCGGGAGTATATATGAGCAGTTCTTC

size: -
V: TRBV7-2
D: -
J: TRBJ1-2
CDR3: CASSAWGGPNYGYTF
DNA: TGTGCCAGCAGCGCCTGGGGGGGCCCTAACTATGGCTACACCTTC

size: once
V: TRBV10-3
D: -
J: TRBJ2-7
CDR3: CAISDGGRSSYEQYF
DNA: TGTGCCATCAGTGATGGGGGGAGGAGCTCCTACGAGCAGTACTTC

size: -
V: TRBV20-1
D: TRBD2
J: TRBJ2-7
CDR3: CSANLADEQYF
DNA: TGCAGTGCTAACCTAGCGGACGAGCAGTACTTC

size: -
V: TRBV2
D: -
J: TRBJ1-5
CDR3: CASTEHISNQPQHF
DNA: TGTGCCAGCACTGAGCACATCTCCAATCAGCCCCAGCATTTT

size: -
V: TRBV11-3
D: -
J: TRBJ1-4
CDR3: CASSFPWGATNEKLFF
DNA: TGTGCCAGCAGCTTTCCGTGGGGGGCAACTAATGAAAAACTGTTTTTT

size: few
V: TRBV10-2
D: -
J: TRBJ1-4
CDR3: CASTFHGGTTNEKLFF
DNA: TGCGCCAGCACCTTCCACGGGGGGACGACTAATGAAAAACTGTTTTTT

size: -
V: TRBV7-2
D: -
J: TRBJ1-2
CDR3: CASSPSTELAPYGYTF
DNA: TGTGCCAGCAGCCCCTCGACAGAGCTGGCCCCCTATGGCTACACCTTC

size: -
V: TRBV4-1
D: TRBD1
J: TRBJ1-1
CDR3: CASSQTGTGPEGAFF
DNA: TGCGCCAGCAGCCAGACCGGGACAGGCCCTGAAGGAGCTTTCTTT

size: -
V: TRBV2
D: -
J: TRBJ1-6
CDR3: CASRDRRGPSPGNSPLHF
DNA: TGTGCCAGCAGGGACCGGCGGGGTCCCAGCCCTGGGAATTCACCCCTCCACTTT

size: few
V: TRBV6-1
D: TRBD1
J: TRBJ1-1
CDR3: CASSEAGGTPEAFF
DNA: TGTGCCAGCAGTGAGGCAGGGGGCACCCCTGAAGCTTTCTTT

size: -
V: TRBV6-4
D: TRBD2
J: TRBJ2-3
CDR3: CASSDPRGGGGTDTQYF
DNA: TGTGCCAGCAGTGATCCCAGGGGCGGGGGGGGCACAGATACGCAGTATTTT

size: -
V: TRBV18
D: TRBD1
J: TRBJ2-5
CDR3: CASSPNRGPETQYF
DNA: TGTGCCAGCTCACCAAATAGGGGGCCAGAGACCCAGTACTTC

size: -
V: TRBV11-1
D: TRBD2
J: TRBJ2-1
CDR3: CASSHSSGSEDNEQFF
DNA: TGTGCCAGCAGCCATAGTAGCGGGAGCGAAGACAATGAGCAGTTCTTC

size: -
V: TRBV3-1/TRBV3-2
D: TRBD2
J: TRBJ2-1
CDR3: CASSRFLGTSGLGDEQFF
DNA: TGTGCCAGCAGCCGTTTTTTAGGGACTAGCGGTTTGGGGGATGAGCAGTTCTTC

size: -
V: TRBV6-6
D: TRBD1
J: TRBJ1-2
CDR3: CASSSPGQGNYGYTF
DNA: TGTGCCAGCAGTTCACCCGGACAGGGGAACTATGGCTACACCTTC

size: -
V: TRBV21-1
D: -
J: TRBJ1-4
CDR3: CASTGQNNEKLFF
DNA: TGTGCCAGCACGGGACAGAATAATGAAAAACTGTTTTTT

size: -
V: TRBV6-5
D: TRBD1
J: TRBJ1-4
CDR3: CASSRGPTNEKLFF
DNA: TGTGCCAGCAGCAGGGGGCCTACTAATGAAAAACTGTTTTTT

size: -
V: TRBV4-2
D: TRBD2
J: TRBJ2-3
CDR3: CASSQDGAGGTDTQYF
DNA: TGTGCCAGCAGCCAAGATGGAGCGGGAGGCACAGATACGCAGTATTTT

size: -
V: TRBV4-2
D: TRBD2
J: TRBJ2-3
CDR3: CASSQDERKAGGQSTDTQYF
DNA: TGTGCCAGCAGCCAAGATGAGAGAAAAGCGGGGGGCCAGAGCACAGATACGCAGTATTTT

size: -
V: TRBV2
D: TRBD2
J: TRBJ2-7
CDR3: CASSEAAGGFTYEQYF
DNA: TGTGCCAGCAGTGAAGCGGCGGGGGGGTTTACCTACGAGCAGTACTTC

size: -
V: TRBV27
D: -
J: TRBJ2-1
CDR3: CASSFRRGLYNEQFF
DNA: TGTGCCAGCAGTTTTAGGAGGGGCCTCTACAATGAGCAGTTCTTC

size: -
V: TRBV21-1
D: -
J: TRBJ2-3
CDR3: CASSSGGGPQADTQYF
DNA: TGTGCCAGCAGCTCGGGGGGAGGGCCACAAGCAGATACGCAGTATTTT

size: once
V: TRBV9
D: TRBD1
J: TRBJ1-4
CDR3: CASSVGDRGSEKLFF
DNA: TGTGCCAGCAGCGTAGGGGACAGGGGGAGTGAAAAACTGTTTTTT

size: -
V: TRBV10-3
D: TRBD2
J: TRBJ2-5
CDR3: CAIIGLAGRWIKFQETQYF
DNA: TGTGCCATCATAGGACTAGCGGGGCGCTGGATTAAATTCCAAGAGACCCAGTACTTC